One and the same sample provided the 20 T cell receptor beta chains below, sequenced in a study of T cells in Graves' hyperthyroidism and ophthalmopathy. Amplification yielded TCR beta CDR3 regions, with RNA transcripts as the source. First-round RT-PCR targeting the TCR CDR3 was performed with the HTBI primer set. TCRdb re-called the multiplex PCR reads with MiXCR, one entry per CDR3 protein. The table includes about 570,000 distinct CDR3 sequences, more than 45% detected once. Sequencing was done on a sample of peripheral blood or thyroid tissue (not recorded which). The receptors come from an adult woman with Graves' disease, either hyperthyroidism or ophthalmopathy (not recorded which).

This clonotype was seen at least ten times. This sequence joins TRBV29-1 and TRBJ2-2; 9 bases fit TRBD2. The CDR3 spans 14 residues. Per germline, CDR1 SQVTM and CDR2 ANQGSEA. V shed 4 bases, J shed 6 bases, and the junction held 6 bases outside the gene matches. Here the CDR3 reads CSVGGSGRAGELFF. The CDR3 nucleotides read TGCAGCGTTGGGGGTAGCGGGAGAGCCGGGGAGCTGTTTTTT.

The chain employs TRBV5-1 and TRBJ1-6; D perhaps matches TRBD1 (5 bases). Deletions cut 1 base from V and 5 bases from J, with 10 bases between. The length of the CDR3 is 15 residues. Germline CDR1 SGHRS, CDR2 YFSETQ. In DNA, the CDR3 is TGCGCCAGCAGCTTGTTACCACAGGATAATTCACCCCTCCACTTT. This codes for CASSLLPQDNSPLHF. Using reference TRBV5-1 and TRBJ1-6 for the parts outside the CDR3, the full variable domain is KAGVTQTPRYLIKTRGQQVTLSCSPISGHRSVSWYQQTPGQGLQFLFEYFSETQRNKGNFPGRFSGRQFSNSRSEMNVSTLELGDSALYLCASSLLPQDNSPLHFGNGTRLTVT.

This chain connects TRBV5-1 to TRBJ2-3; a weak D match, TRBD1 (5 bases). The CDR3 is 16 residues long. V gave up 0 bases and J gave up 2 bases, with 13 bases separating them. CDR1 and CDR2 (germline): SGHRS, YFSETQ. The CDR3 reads CASSLETGHYTDTQYF. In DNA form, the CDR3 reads TGCGCCAGCAGCTTGGAGACCGGACATTACACAGATACGCAGTATTTT.

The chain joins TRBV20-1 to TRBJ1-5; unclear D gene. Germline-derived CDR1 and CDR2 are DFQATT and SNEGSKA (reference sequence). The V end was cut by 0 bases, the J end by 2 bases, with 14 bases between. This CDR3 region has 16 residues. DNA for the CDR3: TGCAGTGCTAGAGAGCTCGGCCGGTCCCGCAATCAGCCCCAGCATTTT. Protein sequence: CSARELGRSRNQPQHF.

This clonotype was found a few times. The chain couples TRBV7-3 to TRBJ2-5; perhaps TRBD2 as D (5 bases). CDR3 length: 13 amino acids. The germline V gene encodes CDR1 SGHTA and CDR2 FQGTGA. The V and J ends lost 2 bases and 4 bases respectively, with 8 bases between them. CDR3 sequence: CASSLGAVETQYF. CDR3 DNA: TGTGCCAGCAGCTTAGGAGCGGTAGAGACCCAGTACTTC.

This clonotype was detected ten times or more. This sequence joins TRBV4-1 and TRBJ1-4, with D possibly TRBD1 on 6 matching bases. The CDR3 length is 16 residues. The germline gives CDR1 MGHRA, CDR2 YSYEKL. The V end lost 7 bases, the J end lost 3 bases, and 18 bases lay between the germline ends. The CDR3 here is CASNGLGGRANEKLFF. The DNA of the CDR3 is TGCGCCAGCAACGGACTGGGGGGCCGGGCTAATGAAAAACTGTTTTTT.

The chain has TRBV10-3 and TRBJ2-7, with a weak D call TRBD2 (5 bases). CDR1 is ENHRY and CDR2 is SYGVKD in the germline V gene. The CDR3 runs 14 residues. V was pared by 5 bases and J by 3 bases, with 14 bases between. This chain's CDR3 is CAISPTAGYYEQYF. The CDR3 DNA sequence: TGTGCCATCAGTCCGACGGCGGGCTACTACGAGCAGTACTTC.

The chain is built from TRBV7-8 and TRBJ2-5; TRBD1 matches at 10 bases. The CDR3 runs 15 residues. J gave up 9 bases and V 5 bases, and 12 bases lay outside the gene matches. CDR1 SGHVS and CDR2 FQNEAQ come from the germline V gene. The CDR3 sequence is CASSQGQGPGWPQYF. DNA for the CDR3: TGTGCCAGCAGCCAGGGACAGGGGCCTGGATGGCCCCAGTACTTC.

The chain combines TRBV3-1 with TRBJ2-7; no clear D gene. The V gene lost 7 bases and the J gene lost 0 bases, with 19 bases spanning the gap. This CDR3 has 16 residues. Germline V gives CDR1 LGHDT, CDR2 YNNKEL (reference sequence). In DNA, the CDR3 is TGTGCCAGCATCCTCTATTCGGGCGCCTACTCCTACGAGCAGTACTTC. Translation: CASILYSGAYSYEQYF.

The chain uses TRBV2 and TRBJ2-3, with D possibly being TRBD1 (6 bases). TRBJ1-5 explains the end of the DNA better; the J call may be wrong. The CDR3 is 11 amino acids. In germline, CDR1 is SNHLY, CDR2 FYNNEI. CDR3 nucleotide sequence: TGTGCCAGCAGTGGAGGGGGTACGCAGCATTTT. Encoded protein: CASSGGGTQHF.

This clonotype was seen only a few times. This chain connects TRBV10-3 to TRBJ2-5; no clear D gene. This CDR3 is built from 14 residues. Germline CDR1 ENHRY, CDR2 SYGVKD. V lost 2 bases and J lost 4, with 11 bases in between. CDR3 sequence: CAISEESRGETQYF. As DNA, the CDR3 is TGTGCCATCAGTGAGGAGTCGAGAGGAGAGACCCAGTACTTC.

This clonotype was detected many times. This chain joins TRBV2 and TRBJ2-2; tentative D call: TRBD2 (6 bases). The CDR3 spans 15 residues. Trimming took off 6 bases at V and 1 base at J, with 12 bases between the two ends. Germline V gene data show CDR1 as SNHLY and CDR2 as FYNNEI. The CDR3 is CASSKGRGNTGELFF. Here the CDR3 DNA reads TGTGCCAGCAGCAAGGGGCGGGGGAACACCGGGGAGCTGTTTTTT.

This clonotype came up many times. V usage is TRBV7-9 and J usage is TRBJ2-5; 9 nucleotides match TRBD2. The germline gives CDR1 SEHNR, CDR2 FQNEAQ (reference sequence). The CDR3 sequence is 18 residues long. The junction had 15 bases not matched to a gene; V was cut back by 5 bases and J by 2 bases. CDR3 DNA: TGTGCCAGCAGCCCTCCCTCCTTTAGCGGGAGAGATCAAGAGACCCAGTACTTC. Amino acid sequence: CASSPPSFSGRDQETQYF.

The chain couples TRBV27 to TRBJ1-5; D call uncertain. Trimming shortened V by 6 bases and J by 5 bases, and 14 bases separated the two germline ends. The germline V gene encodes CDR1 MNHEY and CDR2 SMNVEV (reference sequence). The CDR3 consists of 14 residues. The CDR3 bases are TGTGCCAGCAGGGGAGGCGGGAATCATCAGCCCCAGCATTTT. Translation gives CASRGGGNHQPQHF.

The CDR3: CATEGGAGEGNQPQHF. In nucleotides, the CDR3 is TGTGCTACCGAGGGGGGAGCTGGGGAGGGCAATCAGCCCCAGCATTTT. The rearrangement joins TRBV2 to TRBJ1-5, with D possibly being TRBD1 (6 bases). CDR3 length equals 16 residues. CDR1 is SNHLY and CDR2 is FYNNEI in the germline V gene.

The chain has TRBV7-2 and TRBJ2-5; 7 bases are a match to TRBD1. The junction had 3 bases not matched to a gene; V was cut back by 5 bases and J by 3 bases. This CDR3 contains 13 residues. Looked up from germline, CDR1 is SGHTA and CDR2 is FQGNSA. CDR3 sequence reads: CASSRQGKETQYF. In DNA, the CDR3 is TGTGCCAGCAGCAGACAGGGTAAAGAGACCCAGTACTTC.

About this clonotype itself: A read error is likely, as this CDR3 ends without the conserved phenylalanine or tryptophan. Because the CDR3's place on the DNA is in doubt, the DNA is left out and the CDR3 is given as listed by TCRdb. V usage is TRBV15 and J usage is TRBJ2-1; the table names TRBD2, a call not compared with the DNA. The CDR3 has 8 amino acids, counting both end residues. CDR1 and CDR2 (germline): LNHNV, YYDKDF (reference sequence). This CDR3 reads CATSNSAG.

CDR3 sequence (DNA): TGTGCCAGCAGCATAAGGACTAGCTCAGGTGAGCAGTTCTTC. Encoded protein: CASSIRTSSGEQFF. This chain links TRBV11-3 with TRBJ2-1; 8 bases agree with TRBD2. V trimming: 5 bases; J trimming: 9 bases; junction bases outside the gene matches: 9. CDR3 size: 14 residues. Germline V lookup: CDR1 SGHNT, CDR2 YENEEA.

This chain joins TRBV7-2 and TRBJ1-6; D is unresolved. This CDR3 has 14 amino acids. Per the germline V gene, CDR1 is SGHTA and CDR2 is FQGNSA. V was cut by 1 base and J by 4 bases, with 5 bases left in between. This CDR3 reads CASSLVMYNSPLHF. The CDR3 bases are TGTGCCAGCAGCTTAGTCATGTATAATTCACCCCTCCACTTT.

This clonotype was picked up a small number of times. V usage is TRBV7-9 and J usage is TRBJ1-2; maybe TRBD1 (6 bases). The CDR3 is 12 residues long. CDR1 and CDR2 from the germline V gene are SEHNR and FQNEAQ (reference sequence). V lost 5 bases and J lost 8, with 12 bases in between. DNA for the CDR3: TGTGCCAGCAGCCAGACAGGCTTCGGCTACACCTTC. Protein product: CASSQTGFGYTF.